These 32 T cell receptor beta chains share one sample of origin, sequenced in a study of shared clonotypes between healthy human individuals. The table came from immunoSEQ multiplex PCR; TCRdb's copy has only in-frame clones and leaves some out. The sample consists of over 750,000 clones, 90% to 97% of them appearing once. Cells designated naive CD8 were CD45RO-negative and were positively selected for CCR7, with terminally differentiated effector memory CD45RA+ cells excluded. The sequencing sample was made of naive CD8+ T cells sorted from blood. The receptors here all came from a man younger than 40 in good health.

This clone was seen only once. The chain carries TRBV7-7 and TRBJ2-5; D gene uncertain. The CDR3 sequence is 14 residues long. V was cut by 5 bases and J by 0 bases, with 10 bases left in between. Germline V gives CDR1 SSHAT, CDR2 FNYEAQ (reference sequence). The CDR3 coding sequence is TGTGCCAGCAGCCTCCTCCTCCACCAAGAGACCCAGTACTTC. Its protein product is CASSLLLHQETQYF. Combining the CDR3 with reference TRBV7-7 and TRBJ2-5 gives the whole variable domain GAGVSQSPRYKVTKRGQDVTLRCDPISSHATLYWYQQALGQGPEFLTYFNYEAQPDKSGLPSDRFSAERPEGSISTLTIQRTEQRDSAMYRCASSLLLHQETQYFGPGTRLLVL.

This clone was seen just once. The chain links TRBV29-1 to TRBJ2-1; tentatively, D is TRBD2 (5 bases). The CDR3 is 17 residues long. Germline V lookup: CDR1 SQVTM, CDR2 ANQGSEA. Trimming removed 0 bases at V and 9 bases at J, with 24 bases between. DNA of the CDR3: TGCAGCGTTGAAGATTTTTCGGCTAGCTGGACGACCGGTGAGCAGTTCTTC. Its translation: CSVEDFSASWTTGEQFF.

V is TRBV29-1 and J is TRBJ2-7; tentative D call: TRBD1 (5 bases). Germline V gene data show CDR1 as SQVTM and CDR2 as ANQGSEA. With 7 bases removed from V and 2 bases from J, the gap between germline ends came to 12 bases. The CDR3 totals 12 residues. CDR3 region: CSASRGTYEQYF. In DNA form, the CDR3 reads TGCAGCGCAAGTAGGGGTACCTACGAGCAGTACTTC.

The chain is built from TRBV4-1 and TRBJ1-2; D is unresolved. The ends were cut back, 4 bases at V and 4 bases at J, with 10 bases in the middle. Looked up from germline, CDR1 is MGHRA and CDR2 is YSYEKL. CDR3 size: 13 residues. This CDR3 reads CASSPEASYGYTF. The CDR3 nucleotides are TGCGCCAGCAGCCCTGAGGCGAGCTATGGCTACACCTTC.

The CDR3 loop reads CASSLAGAEQYF. The CDR3 DNA is TGTGCCAGCAGCTTAGCAGGGGCCGAGCAGTACTTC. The rearrangement links TRBV7-9 to TRBJ2-5; possible D gene TRBD1, 5 bases. The DNA end favors TRBJ2-7, so the J call may be wrong. This CDR3 is 12 amino acids long. Germline V CDR1 and CDR2: SEHNR, FQNEAQ (reference sequence).

The genes are TRBV27 and TRBJ2-3; 9 bases map to TRBD2. V shed 3 bases, J shed 3 bases, and the junction held 4 bases outside the gene matches. The CDR3 is 15 amino acids. Germline V lookup: CDR1 MNHEY, CDR2 SMNVEV (reference sequence). The CDR3 nucleotides read TGTGCCAGCAGTTTCTTAGCGGGAGTAACAGATACGCAGTATTTT. Protein product: CASSFLAGVTDTQYF.

Of note for this clone: Within the sample, other DNA sequences also encode this same CDR3. This chain uses TRBV27 with TRBJ2-5, with D possibly TRBD2 on 5 matching bases. V lost 1 base to trimming and J lost 3 bases, with 6 bases between them. The CDR3 has 13 residues. From germline, CDR1 is MNHEY and CDR2 SMNVEV (reference sequence). The CDR3 region has the DNA TGTGCCAGCAGTTTATTGGGAGAAGAGACCCAGTACTTC. It is translated as CASSLLGEETQYF.

The chain uses TRBV18 and TRBJ1-4, with D unresolved. V dropped 1 base and J dropped 4 bases, with 10 bases sitting between them. The CDR3 is 15 amino acids. CDR1 is KGHSH and CDR2 is LQKENI in the germline V gene. The CDR3: CASSPRRGDNEKLFF. As DNA, the CDR3 is TGTGCCAGCTCACCACGCCGGGGAGATAATGAAAAACTGTTTTTT. Full variable domain (remainder filled in from reference TRBV18 and TRBJ1-4): NAGVMQNPRHLVRRRGQEARLRCSPMKGHSHVYWYRQLPEEGLKFMVYLQKENIIDESGMPKERFSAEFPKEGPSILRIQQVVRGDSAAYFCASSPRRGDNEKLFFGSGTQLSVL.

The chain joins TRBV27 to TRBJ2-5; D is unclear. V was clipped by 2 bases and J by 0 bases, with 13 bases between them. Germline V lookup: CDR1 MNHEY, CDR2 SMNVEV (reference sequence). The CDR3 is 16 amino acids. The CDR3 DNA is TGTGCCAGCAGTTTAATCCCTGAGACGTACCAAGAGACCCAGTACTTC. Translation gives CASSLIPETYQETQYF.

The chain has TRBV5-1 and TRBJ2-7; TRBD2 is a possible D gene (5 bases). V was trimmed by 3 bases and J by 4 bases, leaving 20 bases between them. From germline, CDR1 is SGHRS and CDR2 YFSETQ. CDR3 length equals 16 residues. CDR3 in amino acids: CASSSTLEVAAYEQYF. The CDR3 region has the DNA TGCGCCAGCAGCTCGACCTTGGAGGTGGCGGCTTACGAGCAGTACTTC.

The chain couples TRBV5-6 to TRBJ1-4; 10 bases are shared with TRBD1. Per the germline V gene, CDR1 is SGHDT and CDR2 is YYEEEE. V lost 3 bases, J lost 9 bases, and 5 bases stayed unmatched. The CDR3 is 14 residues long. The CDR3 sequence is CASSSRDRGQKLFF. Written as DNA, the CDR3 is TGTGCCAGCAGCTCCCGGGACAGGGGACAAAAACTGTTTTTT.

CDR3 bases: TGTGCCAGCAGCCTCAGACTAGCTGGGTTGTACGAGCAGTACTTC. Translating gives CASSLRLAGLYEQYF. This rearrangement joins TRBV27 to TRBJ2-7; 7 nucleotides align to TRBD2. The CDR3 sequence is 15 residues long. The ends lost 6 bases at V and 4 bases at J; junction bases unmatched: 12. In germline, CDR1 is MNHEY, CDR2 SMNVEV (reference sequence).

This clone was recorded once. The chain recombines TRBV11-2 with TRBJ1-4; D gene uncertain. Trimming removed 3 bases from V and 6 bases from J, with 8 bases in between. Germline V CDR1 and CDR2: SGHAT, FQNNGV. CDR3 size: 13 residues. The CDR3 reads CASSFLSDEKLFF. CDR3 nucleotides: TGTGCCAGCAGCTTTTTATCGGATGAAAAACTGTTTTTT.

The rearrangement joins TRBV5-1 to TRBJ2-3; weak D call: TRBD1 (7 bases). V lost 0 bases, J lost 3 bases, and 14 bases lay in between. Per germline, CDR1 SGHRS and CDR2 YFSETQ. CDR3 size: 16 residues. This chain's CDR3 is CASSLEVRGDTDTQYF. Written as DNA, the CDR3 is TGCGCCAGCAGCTTGGAGGTCAGGGGGGATACAGATACGCAGTATTTT.

Comment on this clone: Distinct nucleotide sequences in the sample also encode this CDR3. This chain connects TRBV27 to TRBJ1-1, with D unresolved. V shed 2 bases and J shed 0 bases, with 4 bases lying between them. The germline V gene has CDR1 MNHEY and CDR2 SMNVEV (reference sequence). This CDR3 contains 13 residues. In DNA, the CDR3 is TGTGCCAGCAGTTTACAAATGAACACTGAAGCTTTCTTT. Translation: CASSLQMNTEAFF.

As concerns this clone: Other DNA sequences in the sample encode the same CDR3. This chain links TRBV27 with TRBJ2-2; D is ambiguous. Germline values: CDR1 MNHEY, CDR2 SMNVEV (reference sequence). The V gene lost 0 bases and the J gene lost 5 bases, with 4 bases spanning the gap. The CDR3 spans 13 residues. The CDR3 coding sequence is TGTGCCAGCAGTTTATCGAGGACCGGGGAGCTGTTTTTT. Translated, it gives CASSLSRTGELFF.

The chain combines TRBV19 with TRBJ2-7, with a weak D call TRBD1 (6 bases). V was pared by 6 bases and J by 7 bases, with 19 bases between. Looked up from germline, CDR1 is LNHDA and CDR2 is SQIVND (reference sequence). This CDR3 contains 14 residues. The DNA of the CDR3 is TGTGCCAGTAGCCATCTGTACAGGGCAGAGGAGCAGTACTTC. This encodes CASSHLYRAEEQYF.

The chain has TRBV2 and TRBJ2-3; D is unresolved. The CDR3 length is 16 residues. Germline V gene lookup returns CDR1 SNHLY and CDR2 FYNNEI. The V and J ends lost 1 base and 0 bases respectively, with 11 bases between them. CDR3 in DNA: TGTGCCAGCAGTGAAGACCCGGGCGCTAGCACAGATACGCAGTATTTT. Its translation is CASSEDPGASTDTQYF.

The gene calls are TRBV27 and TRBJ2-7, with 9 bases fitting TRBD1. With V trimmed by 5 bases and J by 5 bases, 7 bases remained unmatched. The CDR3 extends over 14 amino acids. Per germline, CDR1 MNHEY and CDR2 SMNVEV (reference sequence). Written as DNA, the CDR3 is TGTGCCAGCAGTGAAGACAGGGGGACAAACGAGCAGTACTTC. Residues: CASSEDRGTNEQYF.

V usage is TRBV5-1 and J usage is TRBJ2-7, with D unresolved. Germline CDR1 reads SGHRS; CDR2 reads YFSETQ. The CDR3 has 14 residues. The V end lost 0 bases, the J end lost 3 bases, and 10 bases lay between the germline ends. The CDR3 sequence is CASSLAGRIYEQYF. The CDR3 region has the DNA TGCGCCAGCAGCTTGGCGGGTCGGATCTACGAGCAGTACTTC.

This clone was seen once. This sequence joins TRBV9 and TRBJ2-3; D remains unclear. The CDR3 runs to 11 residues. Germline-derived CDR1 and CDR2 are SGDLS and YYNGEE. V shed 10 bases and J shed 2 bases, with 8 bases lying between them. The CDR3 spells CASGTTDTQYF. In DNA form, the CDR3 reads TGTGCCTCCGGCACCACAGATACGCAGTATTTT.

The V call is TRBV9, the J call TRBJ1-6; 8 nucleotides line up with TRBD1. Germline V gene data show CDR1 as SGDLS and CDR2 as YYNGEE. V shed 3 bases and J 8 bases; nucleotides not matched to a gene: 7. This CDR3 has 15 amino acids. This chain's CDR3 is CASSGQGYTDSPLHF. The DNA of the CDR3 is TGTGCCAGCAGCGGACAGGGGTATACGGATTCACCCCTCCACTTT.

This chain uses TRBV28 with TRBJ1-5, with a tentative D call TRBD1 (6 bases). The CDR3 spans 14 residues. V was pared by 6 bases and J by 5 bases, with 14 bases between. Germline V gene lookup returns CDR1 MDHEN and CDR2 SYDVKM. The CDR3 DNA reads as TGTGCCAGCAGGCCCGGGACATTTTATCAGCCCCAGCATTTT. Protein: CASRPGTFYQPQHF.

This chain connects TRBV10-3 to TRBJ2-1; D uncertain. The CDR3 length is 16 residues. Germline V CDR1 and CDR2: ENHRY, SYGVKD. V lost 0 bases and J lost 2, with 11 bases in between. CDR3 coding DNA: TGTGCCATCAGTGAGTCGACCGGGCCCCCCTACAATGAGCAGTTCTTC. Protein product: CAISESTGPPYNEQFF.

The chain recombines TRBV7-8 with TRBJ2-2, with D possibly TRBD2 on 6 matching bases. The CDR3 extends over 15 amino acids. Germline V gene sequence: CDR1 SGHVS, CDR2 FQNEAQ. V was shortened by 1 base and J by 4 bases, with 10 bases between the two germline ends. The CDR3 spells CASSLGARGTGELFF. The CDR3 DNA reads as TGTGCCAGCAGCTTAGGGGCGCGGGGCACCGGGGAGCTGTTTTTT.

This chain uses TRBV10-3 with TRBJ1-3; D call uncertain. This CDR3 is 15 amino acids long. Germline lookup yields CDR1 ENHRY and CDR2 SYGVKD. Between the trimmed V and J ends, which lost 3 bases and 0 bases, there was a span of 9 bases. The CDR3 sequence: CAISDPGVSGNTIYF. DNA of the CDR3: TGTGCCATCAGTGATCCGGGAGTCTCTGGAAACACCATATATTTT.

This chain joins TRBV29-1 and TRBJ2-1; 9 bases align to TRBD2. The CDR3 runs to 13 residues. V was clipped by 7 bases and J by 3 bases; unmatched bases: 4. Per the germline V gene, CDR1 is SQVTM and CDR2 is ANQGSEA. The CDR3 spells CSGRLADYNEQFF. The CDR3 DNA reads as TGCAGCGGGCGACTAGCGGACTACAATGAGCAGTTCTTC.

J is TRBJ2-1 and V is TRBV21-1; the table's D call of TRBD1 was not tested on the DNA. TRBV21-1 is marked as a pseudogene. The CDR3 totals 18 residues. The CDR3 reads CASRVGQGLCGSYNEQFF. CDR3 nucleotide sequence: TGTGCCAGCAGGGTTGGACAGGGGCTTTGTGGCTCCTACAATGAGCAGTTCTTC.

The chain recombines TRBV27 with TRBJ2-2; D is ambiguous. The CDR3 contains 14 residues. Trimming removed 5 bases at V and 6 bases at J, with 13 bases between. Germline V gene sequence: CDR1 MNHEY, CDR2 SMNVEV (reference sequence). CDR3 sequence (DNA): TGTGCCAGCAGTCTGCGAGGTGGAGCCGGGGAGCTGTTTTTT. Translating gives CASSLRGGAGELFF.

To note about this clone: This CDR3 is also generated by other DNA sequences in the sample. This chain links TRBV7-9 with TRBJ2-1, with 7 bases aligning to TRBD2. CDR1 SEHNR and CDR2 FQNEAQ come from the germline V gene (reference sequence). This CDR3 region has 14 residues. Trimming removed 1 base from V and 7 bases from J; junction bases left unmatched: 4. DNA of the CDR3: TGTGCCAGCAGCTTAGGCGGGAGAGGGAATGAGCAGTTCTTC. Residues: CASSLGGRGNEQFF.

V is TRBV5-6 and J is TRBJ2-1; TRBD1 matches 8 bases. The CDR3 has 17 amino acids. The germline CDR1 and CDR2 sequences are SGHDT and YYEEEE. Unmatched junction bases numbered 7, after V lost 0 bases and J lost 2 bases. This chain's CDR3 is CASSLDPRDRTYNEQFF. In DNA, the CDR3 is TGTGCCAGCAGCTTGGATCCCCGGGACAGGACCTACAATGAGCAGTTCTTC.

V and J are TRBV13 and TRBJ2-5, with TRBD2 matching over 16 bases. Trimming cost V 5 bases and J 5 bases; bases outside gene matches: 8. The germline V gene has CDR1 PRHDT and CDR2 FYEKMQ (reference sequence). The CDR3 loop spans 17 amino acids. Here the CDR3 DNA reads TGTGCCAGCAGCGCAGGGACTAGCGGGAGGGCCTGGGAGACCCAGTACTTC. This translates into CASSAGTSGRAWETQYF.